This entry concerns a single T cell receptor (beta chain). The source of the sample is a study of CD8 T cells in Susac syndrome. Deletions cut 5 bases from V and 4 bases from J, with 11 bases between. Per germline, CDR1 SEHNR and CDR2 FQNEAQ (reference sequence). This CDR3 is 13 amino acids long. Random hexamers were used to reverse transcribe about 0.5 to 1 ug of RNA. By means of immunoSEQ multiplex PCR, TCR beta CDR3 spanning 54 Vbeta and 13 Jbeta underwent amplification. In TCRdb, the immunoSEQ multiplex PCR reads were re-called with MiXCR into one record per CDR3 protein. Among around 280,000 distinct CDR3 sequences listed, under 95% were seen once. While CD8+ and CD4+ T cells were isolated negatively, TEMRA cells were enriched by FACS.

This chain links TRBV7-9 with TRBJ1-2, with D uncertain. This TCR was sampled from a human donor with multiple sclerosis. Material for sequencing was CD4+ T cells from PBMCs. CDR3 protein: CASSPGRFYGYTF. The CDR3 DNA follows: TGTGCCAGCAGCCCCGGCCGCTTCTATGGCTACACCTTC.